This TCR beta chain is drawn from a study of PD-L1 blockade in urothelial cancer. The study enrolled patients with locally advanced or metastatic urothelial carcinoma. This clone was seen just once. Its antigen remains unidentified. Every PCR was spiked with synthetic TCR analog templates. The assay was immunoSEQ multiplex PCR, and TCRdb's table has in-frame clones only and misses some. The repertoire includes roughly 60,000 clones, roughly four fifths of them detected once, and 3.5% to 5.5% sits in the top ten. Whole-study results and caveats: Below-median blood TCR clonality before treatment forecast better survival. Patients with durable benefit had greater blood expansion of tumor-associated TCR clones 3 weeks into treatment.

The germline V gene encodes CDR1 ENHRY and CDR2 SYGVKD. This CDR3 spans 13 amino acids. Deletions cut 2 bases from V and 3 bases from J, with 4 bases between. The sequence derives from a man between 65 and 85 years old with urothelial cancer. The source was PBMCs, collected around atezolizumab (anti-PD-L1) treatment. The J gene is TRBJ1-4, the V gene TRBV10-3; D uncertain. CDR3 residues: CAISETANEKLFF. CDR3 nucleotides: TGTGCCATCAGTGAGACAGCTAATGAAAAACTGTTTTTT.